Described below is a single T cell receptor (beta chain) sequence and its context. Assay: immunoSEQ multiplex PCR; the TCRdb copy retains only in-frame clones and omits some. The table records about 210,000 clones, roughly four fifths of them present only once. This sample stems from a study of blood T cell repertoires in COVID-19. CDR3 size: 14 residues. Germline V gene data show CDR1 as MDHEN and CDR2 as SYDVKM. V was trimmed by 3 bases and J by 2 bases, leaving 8 bases between them. Sequencing used peripheral blood. This chain joins TRBV28 and TRBJ1-5; tentatively, D is TRBD1 (5 bases). The sequence came from a woman aged 45-59 years with active or convalescent COVID-19. Here the CDR3 DNA reads TGTGCCAGCAGTTTGGGGCAGCGCAATCAGCCCCAGCATTTT. It specifies CASSLGQRNQPQHF.